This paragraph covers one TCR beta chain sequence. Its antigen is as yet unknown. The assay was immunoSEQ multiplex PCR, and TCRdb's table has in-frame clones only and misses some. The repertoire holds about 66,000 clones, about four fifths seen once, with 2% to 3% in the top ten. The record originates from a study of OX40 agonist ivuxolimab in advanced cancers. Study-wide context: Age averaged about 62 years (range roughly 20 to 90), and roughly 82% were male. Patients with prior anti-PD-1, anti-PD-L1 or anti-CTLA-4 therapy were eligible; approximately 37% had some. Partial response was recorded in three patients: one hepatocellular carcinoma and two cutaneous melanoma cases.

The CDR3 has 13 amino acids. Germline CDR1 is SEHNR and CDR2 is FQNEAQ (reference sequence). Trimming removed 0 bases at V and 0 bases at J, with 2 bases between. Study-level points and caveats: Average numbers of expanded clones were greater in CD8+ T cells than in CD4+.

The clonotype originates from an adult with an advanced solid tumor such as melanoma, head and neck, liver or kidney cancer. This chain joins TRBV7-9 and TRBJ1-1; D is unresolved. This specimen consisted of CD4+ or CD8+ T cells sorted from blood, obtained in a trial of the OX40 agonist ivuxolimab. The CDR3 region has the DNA TGTGCCAGCAGCTTAGCCTTGAACACTGAAGCTTTCTTT. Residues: CASSLALNTEAFF.